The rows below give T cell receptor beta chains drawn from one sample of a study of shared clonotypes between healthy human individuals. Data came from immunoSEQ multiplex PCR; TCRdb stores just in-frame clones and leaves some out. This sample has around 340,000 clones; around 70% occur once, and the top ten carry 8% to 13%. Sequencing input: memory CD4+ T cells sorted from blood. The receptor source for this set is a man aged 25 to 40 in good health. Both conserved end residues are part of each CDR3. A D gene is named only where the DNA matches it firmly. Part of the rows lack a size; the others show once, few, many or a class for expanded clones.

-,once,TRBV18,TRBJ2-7,CASSRTSSSYEQYF,TGTGCCAGCTCACGGACCTCCAGCTCCTACGAGCAGTACTTC
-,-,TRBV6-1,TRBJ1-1,CASTRLPQAFF,TGTGCCAGTACCCGACTGCCCCAAGCTTTCTTT
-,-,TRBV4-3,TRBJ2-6,CASSQEAGSGANVLTF,TGCGCCAGCAGCCAAGAGGCGGGGTCTGGGGCCAACGTCCTGACTTTC
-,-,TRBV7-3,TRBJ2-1,CASSLRGSFREQFF,TGTGCCAGCAGCCTCCGAGGGTCTTTCAGGGAGCAGTTCTTC
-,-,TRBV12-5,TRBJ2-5,CASGSLGETQYF,TGTGCTAGTGGCAGCCTGGGTGAGACCCAGTACTTC
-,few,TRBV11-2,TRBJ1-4,CASSFILDRNEKLFF,TGTGCCAGCAGCTTTATCCTGGACAGAAATGAAAAACTGTTTTTT
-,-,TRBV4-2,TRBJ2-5,CASSQGSVETQYF,TGTGCCAGCAGCCAAGGGTCGGTGGAGACCCAGTACTTC
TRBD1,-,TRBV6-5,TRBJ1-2,CASSYASGGYGYTF,TGTGCCAGCAGTTACGCATCAGGGGGCTATGGCTACACCTTC
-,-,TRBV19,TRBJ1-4,CASSRGDTSNEKLFF,TGTGCCAGTAGTCGGGGGGACACATCTAATGAAAAACTGTTTTTT
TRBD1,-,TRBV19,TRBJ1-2,CASSVQGVVGYTF,TGTGCCAGTAGTGTACAGGGGGTGGTTGGCTACACCTTC
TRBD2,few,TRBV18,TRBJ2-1,CASSPTIAGVMWDEQFF,TGTGCCAGCTCACCAACGATAGCGGGAGTAATGTGGGATGAGCAGTTCTTC
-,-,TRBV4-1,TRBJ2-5,CASSQDGSSSGTQYF,TGCGCCAGCAGCCAAGATGGTTCGTCGTCAGGGACCCAGTACTTC
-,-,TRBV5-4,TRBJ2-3,CASSLDRPSTDTQYF,TGTGCCAGCAGCTTGGACAGACCTAGCACAGATACGCAGTATTTT
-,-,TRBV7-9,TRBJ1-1,CASSRRGRNTEAFF,TGTGCCAGCAGCCGAAGGGGACGGAACACTGAAGCTTTCTTT
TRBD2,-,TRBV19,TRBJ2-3,CASSPRPQSGRIANTDTQYF,TGTGCCAGTAGTCCCCGCCCCCAGAGCGGGAGGATAGCAAACACAGATACGCAGTATTTT
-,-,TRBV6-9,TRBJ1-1,CASSRTDEAFF,TGTGCCAGCAGTAGGACGGATGAAGCTTTCTTT
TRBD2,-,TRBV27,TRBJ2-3,CASSPYGRSGSQSDTQYF,TGTGCCAGCAGTCCCTATGGCCGTAGCGGGAGTCAATCAGATACGCAGTATTTT
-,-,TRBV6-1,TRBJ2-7,CASSELGSLSEQYF,TGTGCCAGCAGTGAATTGGGTAGTTTGAGCGAGCAGTACTTC
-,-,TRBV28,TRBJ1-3,CASTETGSGNTIYF,TGTGCCAGCACCGAAACAGGTTCTGGAAACACCATATATTTT
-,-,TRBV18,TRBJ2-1,CASSPSTDNEQFF,TGTGCCAGCTCACCATCTACCGACAATGAGCAGTTCTTC
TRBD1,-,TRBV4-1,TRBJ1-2,CASSQRTGVVGGYTF,TGCGCCAGCAGCCAGAGGACAGGGGTAGTAGGGGGCTACACCTTC
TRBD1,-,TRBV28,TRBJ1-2,CASSAGTADYLGYTF,TGTGCCAGCAGTGCCGGGACAGCTGATTATCTAGGCTACACCTTC
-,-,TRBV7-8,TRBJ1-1,CASSPREGAATEAFF,TGTGCCAGCAGCCCGCGGGAAGGGGCAGCCACTGAAGCTTTCTTT
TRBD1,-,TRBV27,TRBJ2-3,CASRAKGRTGDSSTDTQYF,TGTGCCAGCAGAGCAAAAGGAAGGACAGGAGACTCAAGCACAGATACGCAGTATTTT
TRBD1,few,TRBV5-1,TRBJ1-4,CASSLRGTGLEKLFF,TGCGCCAGCAGCTTGCGGGGGACAGGGTTGGAAAAACTGTTTTTT
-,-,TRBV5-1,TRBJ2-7,CASSSTWAYEQYF,TGCGCCAGCAGCTCAACGTGGGCCTACGAGCAGTACTTC
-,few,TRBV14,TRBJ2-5,CASSQDQVPIRETQYF,TGTGCCAGCAGCCAAGATCAGGTTCCGATTCGAGAGACCCAGTACTTC
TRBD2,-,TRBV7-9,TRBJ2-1,CASSPLLLLAAHNEQFF,TGTGCCAGCAGCCCCCTTCTTTTACTAGCGGCACACAATGAGCAGTTCTTC
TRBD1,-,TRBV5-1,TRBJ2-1,CASSAQGSVNNEQFF,TGCGCCAGCAGTGCACAGGGGTCGGTTAACAATGAGCAGTTCTTC
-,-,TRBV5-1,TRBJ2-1,CASSFAGTHQGDEQFF,TGCGCCAGCAGCTTTGCCGGGACCCACCAAGGCGATGAGCAGTTCTTC
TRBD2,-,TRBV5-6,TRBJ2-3,CASSPGTSGSVTQYF,TGTGCCAGCAGCCCCGGGACTAGCGGGAGTGTTACGCAGTATTTT
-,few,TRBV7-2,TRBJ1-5,CASSLETKRQPQHF,TGTGCCAGCAGCTTAGAGACGAAGAGACAGCCCCAGCATTTT
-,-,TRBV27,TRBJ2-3,CASSLRHSSTDTQYF,TGTGCCAGCAGTTTGCGACACTCTAGCACAGATACGCAGTATTTT
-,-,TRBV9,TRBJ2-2,CASSVIMTGELFF,TGTGCCAGCAGCGTGATCATGACCGGGGAGCTGTTTTTT
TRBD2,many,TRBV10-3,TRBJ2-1,CAIDTSGVGNEQFF,TGTGCCATCGACACTAGCGGAGTCGGGAATGAGCAGTTCTTC
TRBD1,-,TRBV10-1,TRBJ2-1,CASSAGTGAARRFF,TGCGCCAGCAGTGCCGGGACAGGGGCCGCGAGGCGGTTCTTC
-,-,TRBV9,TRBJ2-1,CASSGRKQRYPYNEQFF,TGTGCCAGCAGCGGGAGAAAACAACGATACCCCTACAATGAGCAGTTCTTC
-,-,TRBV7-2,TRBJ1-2,CASSLGHRARTF,TGTGCCAGCAGCTTAGGTCACCGGGCCCGTACCTTC
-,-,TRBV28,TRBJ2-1,CASSSPFLEQFF,TGTGCCAGCAGTTCCCCCTTCCTCGAGCAGTTCTTC
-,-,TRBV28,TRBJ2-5,CASSFLRGGQETQYF,TGTGCCAGCAGTTTCCTCCGCGGAGGACAAGAGACCCAGTACTTC
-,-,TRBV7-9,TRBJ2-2,CASSFPKDGMNTGELFF,TGTGCCAGCAGCTTCCCGAAGGACGGAATGAACACCGGGGAGCTGTTTTTT
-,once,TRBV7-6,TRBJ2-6,CASSLSRLSGANVLTF,TGTGCCAGCAGCTTAAGCAGGCTCTCTGGGGCCAACGTCCTGACTTTC
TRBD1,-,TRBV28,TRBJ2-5,CASSTQGQGRLSAAQYF,TGTGCCAGCAGTACCCAAGGACAGGGGAGGTTATCCGCGGCCCAGTACTTC
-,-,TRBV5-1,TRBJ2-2,CASSFSGSHTGELFF,TGCGCCAGCAGCTTCTCAGGGTCGCACACCGGGGAGCTGTTTTTT
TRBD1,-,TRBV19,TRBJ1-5,CASGQGVDQPQHF,TGTGCCAGTGGACAGGGTGTAGATCAGCCCCAGCATTTT